This T cell receptor (beta chain) was recovered during a study of Graves' ophthalmopathy and Graves' hyperthyroidism. CDR3 regions of TCR beta were amplified from RNA transcripts. The authors performed first-round RT-PCR with HTBI primers and then a second-round multiplex PCR. MiXCR, applied by TCRdb to the multiplex PCR reads, yields one record per CDR3 protein. The sample shows about 1.2 million distinct CDR3 sequences, 36% of them seen only once. The J segment lost 6 bases and the V segment lost 2 bases, leaving 6 bases of the junction unmatched. The CDR3 has 15 amino acids. Germline V lookup: CDR1 SGHVS, CDR2 FQNEAQ. The table lists this clonotype with a few counts. Its target is not known. Study results and caveats: Ophthalmopathy progression was predicted with 70.59% sensitivity and approximately 72% specificity. With almost 90% sensitivity and 81.08% specificity, a 13-signature model separated ophthalmopathy from stable hyperthyroidism.

The clonotype comes from an adult man with Graves' hyperthyroidism. Sequencing was performed on peripheral blood or thyroid tissue (not recorded which). The V call is TRBV7-8, the J call TRBJ1-5, with 8 nucleotides matching TRBD1. The CDR3 sequence is CASSLTVDRAQPQHF. The CDR3 DNA follows: TGTGCCAGCAGCTTAACTGTGGACAGGGCTCAGCCCCAGCATTTT.